What follows is one TCR beta chain and its context. The antigen is not known. Germline values: CDR1 SGDLS, CDR2 YYNGEE. The CDR3 totals 16 residues. The junction had 4 bases not matched to a gene; V was cut back by 4 bases and J by 0 bases. This entry is derived from a study of CD4 T cells in relation to SARS-CoV-2 and coronaviruses. As for the study in general: PBMCs were cultured with antigen for about eleven days before TCR beta sequencing. Crossreactive spike epitopes shared across donors were mapped to their HLA restriction. Controls used an HIV-1 Nef peptide pool or no peptide.

Sequencing used immunoSEQ multiplex PCR; TCRdb keeps in-frame clones, though not all of them. The data show approximately 30,000 clones, 74% seen once. The unexposed donors gave CD4+ T cells in about 2011-2018, prior to COVID-19. CD4+ T cells were isolated from the cells after around 10 days of culture. PBMCs were plated at 1.5 million to 2.5 million per well in IL-2-containing medium. The V and J genes are TRBV9 and TRBJ2-3; 11 bases line up with TRBD2. Sequencing input: CD4+ T cells from PBMCs, cultured in vitro. This clonotype originated in a human donor in good health. The CDR3 DNA reads TGTGCCAGCAGCCCTTGGACTAGCGGGAGCACAGATACGCAGTATTTT. Amino acid sequence: CASSPWTSGSTDTQYF.